A selection of T cell receptor beta chains follows, all from one sample in a study of monozygotic twins with inflammatory bowel disease. TCRdb reprocessed the 5' RACE reads and keeps a single row for each CDR3 protein, giving no DNA. The sample includes tens of thousands of distinct CDR3 sequences. What was sequenced was blood. These receptors were taken from a human donor with ulcerative colitis or Crohn's disease, or a healthy co-twin of an affected twin (not recorded which). The CDR3 runs from the conserved cysteine through the conserved F or W.

j_call | v_call | cdr3_aa
TRBJ2-3 | TRBV7-6 | CASSPRGSGGELTDTQYF
TRBJ2-5 | TRBV5-1 | CASSLELGRGQETQYF
TRBJ2-7 | TRBV20-1 | CSARDPTAKSSYEQYF
TRBJ2-1 | TRBV5-5 | CASSYLLGDTLKQFF
TRBJ2-2 | TRBV14 | CASSQVRGRTGELFF
TRBJ2-1 | TRBV12-3/TRBV12-4 | CASSLIGGGGGEQFF
TRBJ1-2 | TRBV2 | CASPKGTENYGYTF
TRBJ1-6 | TRBV20-1 | CSVGGGSSDSPLHF
TRBJ2-4 | TRBV5-1 | CASSSGLAKNIQYF
TRBJ1-1 | TRBV29-1 | CSVDWGMNTEAFF
TRBJ2-3 | TRBV9 | CASSVFGDTQYF
TRBJ1-1 | TRBV7-9 | CASSLSISPSPEAFF
TRBJ2-1 | TRBV20-1 | CSAELVADEQFF
TRBJ1-3 | TRBV18 | CASSPVGTGNTIYF
TRBJ2-7 | TRBV6-1 | CASTSPPGAQGLYEQYF
TRBJ1-2 | TRBV7-9 | CASSIEGGYGYTF
TRBJ1-3 | TRBV24-1 | CATSDRGDTIYF
TRBJ1-2 | TRBV5-1 | CASRQAGQEGYTF
TRBJ1-4 | TRBV7-9 | CASSLGQANEKLFF
TRBJ1-5 | TRBV7-9 | CASSLIHSWGSNQPQHF
TRBJ2-2 | TRBV4-1 | CASSRGQGGSGELFF
TRBJ2-3 | TRBV5-8 | CASSLGQGASTDTQYF
TRBJ2-6 | TRBV5-4 | CASSLTGSGANVLTF
TRBJ2-6 | TRBV24-1 | CATSDLRPSGANVLTF
TRBJ1-1 | TRBV7-9 | CASSLTEIEAFF
TRBJ1-2 | TRBV2 | CASKEGDLPDGYTF
TRBJ2-7 | TRBV7-8 | CASSLGPLAGRGEQYF
TRBJ1-5 | TRBV19 | CASSIQGSNQPQHF
TRBJ2-1 | TRBV5-1 | CASSLGDRGADEQFF
TRBJ1-2 | TRBV6-6 | CASSSRLGGYTF
TRBJ1-1 | TRBV7-2 | CASSTQGNTEAFF
TRBJ2-1 | TRBV4-1 | CASSQEGGQGPFNEQFF
TRBJ2-6 | TRBV5-4 | CASSFSSGANVLTF
TRBJ2-1 | TRBV5-1 | CTSSLGVNEQFF
TRBJ1-1 | TRBV11-3 | CASSRVGWTEAFF
TRBJ1-1 | TRBV27 | CASRPDRTGAMNTEAFF
TRBJ2-1 | TRBV7-7 | CASSRTAYNEQFF
TRBJ1-2 | TRBV20-1 | CSARSPPGGYTF
TRBJ2-6 | TRBV10-3 | CAIRSDRGSGANVLTF
TRBJ1-2 | TRBV14 | CASSRDHGAGGQGGYGYTF
TRBJ1-1 | TRBV3-1 | CASSQEVGTGRTEAFF
TRBJ1-6 | TRBV4-2 | CASSPDSNSPLHF
TRBJ1-4 | TRBV7-2 | CASSPDRGESEKLFF
TRBJ1-1 | TRBV10-3 | CAIKGTGGWSTEAFF
TRBJ2-3 | TRBV5-1 | CASSLSAGWGDTQYF
TRBJ1-2 | TRBV29-1 | CSVGDTMNYGYTF
TRBJ2-1 | TRBV11-2 | CASSFWTSLSGQFF
TRBJ1-1 | TRBV6-1 | CASSELTGGTEAFF